This entry concerns a single T cell receptor beta chain. Its specificity is unknown. Cultured CD4+ T cells had their DNA profiled by the Oncomine TCR Beta short-read assay. TCRdb recomputed calls from the PCR reads with MiXCR, one row per CDR3 protein. The data show more than 8,500 distinct CDR3 sequences, with around 50% seen just once and approximately 25% held by the top ten. The sample is drawn from a study of vaccination and CD4 T cells after COVID-19. About the research overall: Overlapping spike peptides served as the stimulus for the cells. These peptides came from SARS-CoV-2 and from the common cold coronaviruses HCoV-NL63, HCoV-OC43 and HCoV-229E.

The treatment here: roughly 11-day PBMC culture with coronavirus spike peptide pools or control peptides (ViraFEST assay). CD4+ T-cell collection from the unexposed donor predated the COVID-19 pandemic (2011-2018). The TCR comes from a human donor in good health. Sequencing was done on a sample of CD4+ T cells from blood, cultured in vitro.

The CDR3 protein is CASMPWDTPNYGYTF. The CDR3 DNA sequence: TGTGCCAGCATGCCCTGGGACACCCCTAACTATGGCTACACCTTC. The V call is TRBV6-1, the J call TRBJ1-2; possible D gene TRBD1, 6 bases. The CDR3 has 15 residues. The ends were cut back, 7 bases at V and 0 bases at J, with 15 bases in the middle. In germline, CDR1 is MNHNS, CDR2 SASEGT.